This T cell receptor beta chain stems from a study of T cells in Graves' hyperthyroidism and ophthalmopathy. RNA transcripts were the template for amplifying TCR beta CDR3 regions. A first-round RT-PCR of the TCR CDR3 used the HTBI primer set. Via MiXCR, TCRdb re-called the multiplex PCR reads, giving one row per CDR3 protein. Of about half a million distinct CDR3 sequences listed, 15% to 20% are singletons. The CDR3 loop spans 18 amino acids. V was clipped by 6 bases and J by 0 bases; unmatched bases: 10. CDR1 and CDR2 from the germline V gene are KGHSH and LQKENI. The sequenced material came from blood. This sequence joins TRBV18 and TRBJ2-3; 12 positions agree with TRBD2. This clonotype was obtained from a middle-aged man with Graves' ophthalmopathy. CDR3 sequence reads: CASSPSSGGVDSTDTQYF. The CDR3 bases are TGTGCCAGCTCCCCATCTAGCGGGGGGGTCGATAGCACAGATACGCAGTATTTT. Drawing the rest from reference TRBV18 and TRBJ2-3, the complete variable domain is NAGVMQNPRHLVRRRGQEARLRCSPMKGHSHVYWYRQLPEEGLKFMVYLQKENIIDESGMPKERFSAEFPKEGPSILRIQQVVRGDSAAYFCASSPSSGGVDSTDTQYFGPGTRLTVL.